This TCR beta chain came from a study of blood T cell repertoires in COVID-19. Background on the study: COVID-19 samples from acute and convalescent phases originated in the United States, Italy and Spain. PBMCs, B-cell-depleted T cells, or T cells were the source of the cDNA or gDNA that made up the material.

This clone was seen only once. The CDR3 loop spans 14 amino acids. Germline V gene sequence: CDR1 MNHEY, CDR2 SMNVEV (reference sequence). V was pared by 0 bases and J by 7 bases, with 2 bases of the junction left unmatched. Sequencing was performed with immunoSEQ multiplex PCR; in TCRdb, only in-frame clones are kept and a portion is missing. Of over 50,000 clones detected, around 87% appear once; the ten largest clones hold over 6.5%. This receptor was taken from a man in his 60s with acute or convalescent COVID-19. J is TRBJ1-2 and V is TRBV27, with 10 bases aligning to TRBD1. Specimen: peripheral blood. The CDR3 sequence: CASSLSTGGSGYTF. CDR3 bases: TGTGCCAGCAGTTTATCGACAGGGGGCTCTGGCTACACCTTC.